These 2 T cell receptor beta chains were sequenced from one sample in a study of vaccination and CD4 T cells after COVID-19. Their antigens are not known. The treatment denotes: approximately nine-day PBMC culture with coronavirus spike peptide pools or control peptides (ViraFEST assay). The Oncomine TCR Beta short-read assay was applied to DNA of cultured CD4+ T cells. TCRdb redid the calling of the PCR reads with MiXCR, one entry per CDR3 protein. This sample has about 6,600 distinct CDR3 sequences, with roughly 22% found just once. The source was CD4+ T cells from blood, cultured in vitro, collected after SARS-CoV-2 vaccination. These receptors were taken from a human donor who had recovered from COVID-19.

This chain links TRBV2 with TRBJ1-5; D is uncertain. The ends were cut back, 7 bases at V and 1 base at J, with 14 bases in the middle. This CDR3 is built from 15 residues. Germline lookup yields CDR1 SNHLY and CDR2 FYNNEI. CDR3 sequence reads: CASKDGVGSNQPQHF. The CDR3 bases are TGTGCCAGCAAAGACGGGGTAGGGAGCAATCAGCCCCAGCATTTT.

The chain uses TRBV4-3 and TRBJ2-3, with 14 bases lining up with TRBD2. This CDR3 comprises 19 residues. The ends lost 0 bases at V and 1 base at J; junction bases unmatched: 6. Germline V gene data show CDR1 as LGHNA and CDR2 as YSLEER. The CDR3 spells CASSQDRRLAGGRTDTQYF. The CDR3 nucleotides are TGCGCCAGCAGCCAAGATCGGAGACTAGCGGGAGGGCGCACAGATACGCAGTATTTT.